This T cell receptor (beta chain) was obtained from a study of low-dose radiotherapy and immunotherapy resistance in tumors. For the study at large: Each patient was administered nivolumab intravenously at 240 mg, which was a flat dose, every two weeks, along with intravenous ipilimumab at 1 mg/kg every six weeks.

Germline CDR1 is SGHVS and CDR2 is FNYEAQ. V shed 5 bases, J shed 6 bases, and the junction held 15 bases outside the gene matches. The CDR3 spans 17 residues. This clonotype has only a few counts. cDNA synthesis used a TRAV/TRBV-specific primer set for both chains. The authors amplified TCRs for about 20 PCR cycles with a constant-region primer and a V-primer adapter. TCRdb passed the reads through MiXCR, listing each CDR3 protein once. The table includes tens of thousands of distinct CDR3 sequences, 25% detected once. Time point reported: before trial treatment. This rearrangement joins TRBV7-6 to TRBJ2-4; 8 nucleotides align to TRBD2. Sample: PBMCs, taken before treatment. This sequence originates from a male donor with prostate cancer. The CDR3 loop reads CASSRRHLRGGGNIQYF. In DNA, the CDR3 is TGTGCCAGCAGCCGCCGCCATCTCCGGGGGGGGGGAAACATTCAGTACTTC.